This entry is about one TCR beta chain. This entry comes from a study of technical replicates of blood from several donors. Clones were read by immunoSEQ multiplex PCR, and TCRdb kept only the in-frame ones, dropping some. In the table there are more than 65,000 clones, 96% of which are singletons. This CDR3 contains 15 residues. CDR1 is MDHEN and CDR2 is SYDVKM in the germline V gene. The V gene end was trimmed by 7 bases and the J gene end by 1 base; junction bases not matched to a gene: 7. The sequenced material came from T cells isolated from PBMCs. The V and J genes are TRBV28 and TRBJ1-2; 9 nucleotides line up with TRBD1. The clonotype originates from a human donor in good health. The CDR3 coding sequence is TGTGCCAGCAACGGGGGACAGGGATTTAACTATGGCTACACCTTC. This encodes CASNGGQGFNYGYTF.